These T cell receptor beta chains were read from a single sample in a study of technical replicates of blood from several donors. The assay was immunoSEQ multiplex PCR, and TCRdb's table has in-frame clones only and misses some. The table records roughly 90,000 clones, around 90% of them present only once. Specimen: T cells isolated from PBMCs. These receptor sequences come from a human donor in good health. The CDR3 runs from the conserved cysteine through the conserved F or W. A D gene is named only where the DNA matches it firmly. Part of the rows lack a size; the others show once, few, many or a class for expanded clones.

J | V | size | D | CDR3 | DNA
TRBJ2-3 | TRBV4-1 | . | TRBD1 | CASSSQGASNHTDTQYF | TGCGCCAGCAGCTCCCAGGGGGCCTCAAACCACACAGATACGCAGTATTTT
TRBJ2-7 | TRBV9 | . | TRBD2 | CASSASGTSYYEQYF | TGTGCCAGCAGCGCATCCGGGACTAGCTACTACGAGCAGTACTTC
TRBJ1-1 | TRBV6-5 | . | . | CASSPSWNTEAFF | TGTGCCAGCAGCCCTAGTTGGAACACTGAAGCTTTCTTT
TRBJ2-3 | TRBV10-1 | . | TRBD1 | CASSQDRTDTQYF | TGCGCCAGCAGTCAGGACAGGACAGATACGCAGTATTTT
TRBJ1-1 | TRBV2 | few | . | CASSEESDTEAFF | TGTGCCAGCAGTGAAGAATCAGACACTGAAGCTTTCTTT
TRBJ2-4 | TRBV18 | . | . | CASSPSRAENIQYF | TGTGCCAGCTCACCGAGCAGGGCGGAGAACATTCAGTACTTC
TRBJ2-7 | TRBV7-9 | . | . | CASSLGQDSNEQYF | TGTGCCAGCAGCTTAGGACAGGACTCCAACGAGCAGTACTTC
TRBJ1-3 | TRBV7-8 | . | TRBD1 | CASSSSPGQGNTIYF | TGTGCCAGCAGCTCCTCCCCGGGACAGGGAAACACCATATATTTT
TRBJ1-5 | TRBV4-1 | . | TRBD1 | CASSQVQQGIQPQHF | TGCGCCAGCAGCCAAGTCCAACAGGGGATTCAGCCCCAGCATTTT
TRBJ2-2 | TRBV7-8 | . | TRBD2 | CASSTSGRVIGELFF | TGTGCCAGCAGCACTAGCGGGAGGGTTATCGGGGAGCTGTTTTTT
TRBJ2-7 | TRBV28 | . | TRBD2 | CASSPQLGTSGEQYF | TGTGCCAGCAGTCCCCAACTCGGGACTAGCGGCGAGCAGTACTTC
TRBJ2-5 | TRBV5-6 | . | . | CASSPLQQETQYF | TGTGCCAGCAGCCCCTTGCAGCAAGAGACCCAGTACTTC
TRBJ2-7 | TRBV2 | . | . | CASSERYSEQYF | TGTGCCAGCAGCGAGAGATATTCCGAGCAGTACTTC
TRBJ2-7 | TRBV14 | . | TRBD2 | CASSQETGGASEQYF | TGTGCCAGCAGCCAAGAAACGGGGGGGGCATCCGAGCAGTACTTC
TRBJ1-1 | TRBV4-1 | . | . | CASSQDPGKDTEAFF | TGCGCCAGCAGCCAAGACCCAGGGAAGGACACTGAAGCTTTCTTT
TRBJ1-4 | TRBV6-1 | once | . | CASSRAEEKLFF | TGTGCCAGCAGCAGGGCAGAGGAAAAACTGTTTTTT
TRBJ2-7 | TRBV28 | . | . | CASNTGGPTITYEQYF | TGTGCCAGCAACACCGGAGGCCCGACGATAACTTACGAGCAGTACTTC
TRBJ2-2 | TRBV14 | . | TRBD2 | CASTSSGGTTGELFF | TGTGCCAGCACCTCTAGCGGGGGGACCACCGGGGAGCTGTTTTTT
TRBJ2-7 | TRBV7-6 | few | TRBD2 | CASSPRGAGPVLDEQYF | TGTGCCAGCAGCCCTCGGGGAGCGGGGCCGGTTCTTGACGAGCAGTACTTC
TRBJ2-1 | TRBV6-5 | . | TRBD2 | CASSQSGGSHNEQFF | TGTGCCAGCAGTCAAAGCGGGGGGTCTCACAATGAGCAGTTCTTC
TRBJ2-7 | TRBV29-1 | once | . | CSANSGGSYEQYF | TGCAGCGCAAATAGCGGAGGCTCCTACGAGCAGTACTTC
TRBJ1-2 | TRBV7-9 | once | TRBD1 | CASSLAEGAAYYGYTF | TGTGCCAGCAGCTTAGCGGAGGGGGCGGCGTACTATGGCTACACCTTC
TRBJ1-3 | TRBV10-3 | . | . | CASTGQGNTIYF | TGTGCCAGCACGGGACAAGGAAACACCATATATTTT
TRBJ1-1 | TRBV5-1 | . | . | CASSLRQIEDTEAFF | TGCGCCAGCAGCTTGCGACAGATAGAAGACACTGAAGCTTTCTTT
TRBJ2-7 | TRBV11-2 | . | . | CASSSNNNGVREQYF | TGTGCCAGCAGCTCCAATAACAACGGGGTCAGGGAGCAGTACTTC
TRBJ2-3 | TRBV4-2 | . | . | CASSRLERNLITSTDTQYF | TGTGCCAGCAGCCGACTAGAGAGGAACCTAATTACTAGCACAGATACGCAGTATTTT
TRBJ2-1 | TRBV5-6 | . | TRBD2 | CASSLDLAGGSYNEQFF | TGTGCCAGCAGCTTGGATCTAGCGGGGGGATCCTACAATGAGCAGTTCTTC
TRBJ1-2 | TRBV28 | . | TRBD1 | CASSLRLTPGGENTF | TGTGCCAGCAGTTTACGGCTCACACCAGGGGGCGAGAACACCTTC
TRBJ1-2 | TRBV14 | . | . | CASSQAENYGYTF | TGTGCCAGCAGCCAAGCGGAGAACTATGGCTACACCTTC
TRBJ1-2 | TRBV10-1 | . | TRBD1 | CASSAQGSNYGYTF | TGCGCCAGCAGTGCACAGGGGTCTAACTATGGCTACACCTTC
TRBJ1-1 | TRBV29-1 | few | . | CSVGDRSNTEAFF | TGCAGCGTTGGAGACAGGTCAAACACTGAAGCTTTCTTT
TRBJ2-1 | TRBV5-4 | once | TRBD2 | CASSWTSGGDYNEQFF | TGTGCCAGCAGCTGGACTAGCGGGGGGGATTACAATGAGCAGTTCTTC
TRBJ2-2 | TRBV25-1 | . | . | CASNTGTGELFF | TGTGCCAGCAATACAGGCACCGGGGAGCTGTTTTTT
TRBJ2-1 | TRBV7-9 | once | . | CASSLTGTRDNEQFF | TGTGCCAGCAGCCTCACCGGGACAAGGGACAATGAGCAGTTCTTC
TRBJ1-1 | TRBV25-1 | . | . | CASSESSGAVGSTEAFF | TGTGCCAGCAGTGAATCCAGCGGTGCGGTCGGGAGCACTGAAGCTTTCTTT
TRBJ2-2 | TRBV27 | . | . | CASTLGGADTGELFF | TGTGCCAGCACTTTGGGTGGGGCGGACACCGGGGAGCTGTTTTTT
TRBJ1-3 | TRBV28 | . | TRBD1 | CASSPWTGGSGNTIYF | TGTGCCAGCAGTCCCTGGACAGGGGGATCTGGAAACACCATATATTTT
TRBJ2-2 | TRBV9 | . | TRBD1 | CASSNRGINTGELFF | TGTGCCAGCAGCAACAGGGGAATAAACACCGGGGAGCTGTTTTTT
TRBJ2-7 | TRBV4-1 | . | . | CASSRGGSTISYEQYF | TGCGCCAGCAGCCGTGGGGGCAGCACAATCTCCTACGAGCAGTACTTC
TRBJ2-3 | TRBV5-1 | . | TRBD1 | CASSLVGGSDTDTQYF | TGCGCCAGCAGCTTGGTAGGGGGCAGTGACACAGATACGCAGTATTTT
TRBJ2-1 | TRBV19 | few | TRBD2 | CASSVTTPGLAFYNEQFF | TGTGCCAGTAGTGTCACCACCCCGGGACTAGCGTTTTACAATGAGCAGTTCTTC
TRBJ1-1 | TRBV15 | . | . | CATSSYPGKGTEAFF | TGTGCCACCAGCAGTTATCCGGGAAAAGGCACTGAAGCTTTCTTT
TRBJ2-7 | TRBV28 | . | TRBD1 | CASSLFGTGVREQYF | TGTGCCAGCAGTTTATTTGGGACAGGGGTGCGTGAGCAGTACTTC
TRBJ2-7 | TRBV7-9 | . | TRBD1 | CASSSRDSEGTYEQYF | TGTGCCAGCAGCTCCCGGGACAGTGAGGGGACCTACGAGCAGTACTTC
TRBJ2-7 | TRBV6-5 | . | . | CASRKTSYEQYF | TGTGCCAGCAGGAAGACTTCCTACGAGCAGTACTTC
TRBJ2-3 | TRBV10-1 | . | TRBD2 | CASSDPSGSTDTQYF | TGCGCCAGCAGTGACCCTAGCGGGAGCACAGATACGCAGTATTTT
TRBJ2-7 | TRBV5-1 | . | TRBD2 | CASSSGLVGWEQYF | TGCGCCAGCAGCTCGGGACTAGTTGGTTGGGAGCAGTACTTC
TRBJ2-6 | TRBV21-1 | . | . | CASSKWPLRYSGANVLTF | TGTGCCAGCAGCAAGTGGCCTTTACGATACTCTGGGGCCAACGTCCTGACTTTC
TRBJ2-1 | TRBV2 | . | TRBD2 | CATPWRGGTNEQFF | TGTGCCACCCCCTGGCGGGGGGGGACTAATGAGCAGTTCTTC
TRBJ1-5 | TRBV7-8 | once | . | CASSLLGGGQSDQPQHF | TGTGCCAGCAGCTTACTCGGGGGGGGGCAGAGCGATCAGCCCCAGCATTTT
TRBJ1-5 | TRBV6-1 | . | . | CASSELSGMGPQHF | TGTGCCAGCAGTGAACTATCGGGGATGGGGCCCCAGCATTTT
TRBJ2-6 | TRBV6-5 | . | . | CASSGTGANVLTF | TGTGCCAGTTCAGGGACTGGGGCCAACGTCCTGACTTTC
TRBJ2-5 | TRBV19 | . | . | CASSIGGVSPPETQYF | TGTGCCAGTAGTATCGGGGGAGTTTCCCCACCAGAGACCCAGTACTTC
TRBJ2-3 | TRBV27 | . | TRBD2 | CASSPWTSGQDTQYF | TGTGCCAGCAGTCCCTGGACTAGCGGGCAAGATACGCAGTATTTT
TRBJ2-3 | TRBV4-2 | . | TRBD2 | CASSQQLGTSGAGVTDTQYF | TGTGCCAGCAGCCAACAATTAGGGACTAGCGGGGCCGGAGTGACAGATACGCAGTATTTT